Below are 7 T cell receptor beta chains sequenced from a single sample in a study of control samples from healthy donors and cancer patients. Profiled with immunoSEQ multiplex PCR; TCRdb holds only in-frame clones, not every one. Of about 44,000 clones listed, more than 70% are singletons. Sequencing was performed on PBMCs. All receptors derive from a woman aged 60-75 years with lung cancer.

The V and J genes are TRBV30 and TRBJ2-2; no firm D call. Germline V lookup: CDR1 GTSNPN, CDR2 SVGIG (reference sequence). Trimming took off 3 bases at V and 1 base at J, with 9 bases between the two ends. The CDR3 sequence is 14 residues long. CDR3 sequence (DNA): TGTGCCTGGAGACCCCCCGGGAACACCGGGGAGCTGTTTTTT. Protein: CAWRPPGNTGELFF.

The gene calls are TRBV14 and TRBJ1-2; D remains ambiguous. Germline V gene lookup returns CDR1 SGHDN and CDR2 FVKESK. V was cut by 4 bases and J by 4 bases, with 7 bases left in between. CDR3 length: 12 amino acids. The CDR3 DNA reads as TGTGCCAGCAGCCCCCATAGCTATGGCTACACCTTC. Its translation: CASSPHSYGYTF. Full variable domain (rest looked up from reference TRBV14 and TRBJ1-2): EAGVTQFPSHSVIEKGQTVTLRCDPISGHDNLYWYRRVMGKEIKFLLHFVKESKQDESGMPNNRFLAERTGGTYSTLKVQPAELEDSGVYFCASSPHSYGYTFGSGTRLTVV.

This clone occurred a few times. The chain joins TRBV5-5 to TRBJ2-1, with D unclear. The CDR3 runs to 15 residues. CDR1 and CDR2 from the germline V gene are SGHKS and YYEKEE (reference sequence). V shed 1 base and J shed 0 bases, with 8 bases lying between them. As DNA, the CDR3 is TGTGCCAGCAGCTTGTCCGGCAGCTCCTACAATGAGCAGTTCTTC. It specifies CASSLSGSSYNEQFF.

This clone came up once. The V gene is TRBV11-2, the J gene TRBJ2-5; no clear D. V shed 1 base and J shed 0 bases, with 12 bases lying between them. The germline V gene encodes CDR1 SGHAT and CDR2 FQNNGV. The CDR3 runs to 16 residues. The CDR3 coding sequence is TGTGCCAGCAGCTTAGGTAGCCGGGTGTACCAAGAGACCCAGTACTTC. Its protein is CASSLGSRVYQETQYF. Based on the CDR3 plus reference TRBV11-2 and TRBJ2-5, the full variable domain is EAGVAQSPRYKIIEKRQSVAFWCNPISGHATLYWYQQILGQGPKLLIQFQNNGVVDDSQLPKDRFSAERLKGVDSTLKIQPAKLEDSAVYLCASSLGSRVYQETQYFGPGTRLLVL.

The chain couples TRBV2 to TRBJ1-5; 9 bases line up with TRBD1. The CDR3 has 13 amino acids. In germline, CDR1 is SNHLY, CDR2 FYNNEI. The V gene end was trimmed by 6 bases and the J gene end by 5 bases; junction bases not matched to a gene: 2. The CDR3 is CASRRTGDQPQHF. The CDR3 region has the DNA TGTGCCAGCAGAAGGACAGGGGATCAGCCCCAGCATTTT.

This chain links TRBV4-2 with TRBJ1-5; the match to TRBD1 covers 9 bases. CDR1 LGHNA and CDR2 YNFKEQ come from the germline V gene. This CDR3 has 16 residues. J lost 5 bases, V lost 3 bases, and 8 bases had no gene match. Written as DNA, the CDR3 is TGTGCCAGCAGCCAGGAAGCGGGACAGGGACATCAGCCCCAGCATTTT. Translated: CASSQEAGQGHQPQHF.

The chain recombines TRBV19 with TRBJ1-5; 9 bases line up with TRBD1. CDR1 is LNHDA, CDR2 SQIVND, per germline (reference sequence). The CDR3 covers 15 residues. V dropped 7 bases and J dropped 7; count of bases not matched to a gene: 11. Here the CDR3 reads CASTYTGGGIQPQHF. CDR3 coding DNA: TGTGCCAGTACATATACAGGGGGCGGAATACAGCCCCAGCATTTT.